This is a list of T cell receptor beta chains from one sample in a study of preoperative IRX-2 immunotherapy in early breast cancer. Method: immunoSEQ multiplex PCR; TCRdb's copy keeps in-frame clones and lacks some. The data show roughly 40,000 clones, around 77% seen once. The sample consisted of tumor tissue, taken after IRX-2 immunotherapy. The receptors here all came from a human donor with breast cancer. CDR3s include the opening cysteine and the closing phenylalanine or tryptophan. Fields, in order: J gene, D gene, V gene, clone size, CDR3 protein, CDR3 DNA. A D gene is named only where the DNA matches it firmly. Where a row states a size, it is once, few, many or the class of an expanded clone; other rows omit it.

TRBJ1-2 | TRBD1 | TRBV11-3 | few | CASSLGQGSYGYTF | TGTGCCAGCAGCTTAGGACAGGGGTCCTATGGCTACACCTTC
TRBJ1-4 | - | TRBV19 | - | CASSPQREKLFF | TGTGCCAGTAGTCCTCAGAGGGAAAAACTGTTTTTT
TRBJ2-1 | TRBD1 | TRBV5-1 | few | CASSLQGTGVSEQFF | TGCGCCAGCAGCCTACAAGGGACAGGGGTCAGTGAGCAGTTCTTC
TRBJ2-3 | TRBD1 | TRBV15 | - | CATSRDRATGSSTDTQYF | TGTGCCACCAGCAGAGATCGGGCGACAGGGTCTAGCACAGATACGCAGTATTTT
TRBJ1-5 | - | TRBV6-8 | - | CASSVAGGRNQPQHF | TGTGCCAGCAGTGTCGCCGGGGGTCGCAATCAGCCCCAGCATTTT
TRBJ1-3 | - | TRBV28 | - | CASRTPGGAGNTIYF | TGTGCCAGCAGAACCCCCGGAGGGGCTGGAAACACCATATATTTT
TRBJ2-5 | - | TRBV5-1 | few | CASSLGGDGETQYF | TGCGCCAGCAGCTTAGGAGGGGATGGGGAGACCCAGTACTTC
TRBJ1-5 | TRBD1 | TRBV19 | - | CASSITGTGEQAQHF | TGTGCCAGTAGTATCACCGGGACAGGGGAGCAGGCCCAGCATTTT
TRBJ2-1 | - | TRBV11-3 | - | CASSHPKAGGSYNEQFF | TGTGCCAGCAGCCACCCAAAGGCCGGCGGCTCCTACAATGAGCAGTTCTTC
TRBJ2-3 | - | TRBV1 | once | CTSSQDARLAGGRNTQYF | TGCACCAGCAGCCAAGATGCCAGACTAGCGGGGGGGCGGAATACGCAGTATTTT